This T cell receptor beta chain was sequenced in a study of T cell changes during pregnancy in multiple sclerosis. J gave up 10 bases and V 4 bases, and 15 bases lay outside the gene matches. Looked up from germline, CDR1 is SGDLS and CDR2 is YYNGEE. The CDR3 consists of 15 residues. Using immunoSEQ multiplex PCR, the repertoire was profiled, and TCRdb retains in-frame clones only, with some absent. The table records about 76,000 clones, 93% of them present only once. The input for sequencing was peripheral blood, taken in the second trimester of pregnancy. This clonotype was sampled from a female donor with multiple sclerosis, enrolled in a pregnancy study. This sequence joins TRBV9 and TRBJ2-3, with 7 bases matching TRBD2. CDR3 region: CASSPSGVSSGPQYF. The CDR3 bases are TGTGCCAGCAGCCCATCCGGGGTTAGTAGCGGGCCGCAGTATTTT.